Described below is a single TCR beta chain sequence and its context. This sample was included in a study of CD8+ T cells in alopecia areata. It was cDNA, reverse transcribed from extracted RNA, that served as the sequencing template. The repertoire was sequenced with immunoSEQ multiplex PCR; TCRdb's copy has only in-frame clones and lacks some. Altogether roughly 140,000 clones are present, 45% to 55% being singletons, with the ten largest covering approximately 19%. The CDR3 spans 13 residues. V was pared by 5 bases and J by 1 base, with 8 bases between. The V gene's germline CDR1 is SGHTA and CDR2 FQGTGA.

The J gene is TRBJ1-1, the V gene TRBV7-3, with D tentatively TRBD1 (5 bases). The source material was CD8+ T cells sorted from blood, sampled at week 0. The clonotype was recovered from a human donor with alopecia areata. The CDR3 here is CASSPQGNTEAFF. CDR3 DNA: TGTGCCAGCAGCCCGCAGGGGAACACTGAAGCTTTCTTT.